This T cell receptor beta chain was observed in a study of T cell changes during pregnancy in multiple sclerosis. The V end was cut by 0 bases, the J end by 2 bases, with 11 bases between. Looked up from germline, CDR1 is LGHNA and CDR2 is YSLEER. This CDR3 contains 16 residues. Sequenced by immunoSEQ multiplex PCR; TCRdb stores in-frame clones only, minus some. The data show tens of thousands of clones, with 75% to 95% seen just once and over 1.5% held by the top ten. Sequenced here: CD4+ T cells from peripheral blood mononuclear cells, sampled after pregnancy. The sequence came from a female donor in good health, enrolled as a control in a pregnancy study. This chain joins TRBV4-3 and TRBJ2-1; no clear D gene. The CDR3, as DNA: TGCGCCAGCAGCCAAGAAGAGACATCCACCTACAATGAGCAGTTCTTC. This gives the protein CASSQEETSTYNEQFF.